This TCR beta chain is from a study of beta chain features in type 1 diabetes. Findings of the study overall: Significant though moderate, a shortening of TCRB CDR3s appeared in all four CD4+ subsets of Type 1 diabetes patients.

The authors reverse transcribed all of the isolated RNA, so sequencing captured expressed TCRB transcripts. The data were produced by immunoSEQ multiplex PCR, yet TCRdb's version contains in-frame clones alone and is incomplete. The table lists about 650,000 clones, roughly 12% of them singletons. V gave up 4 bases and J gave up 7 bases, with 10 bases separating them. The CDR3 has 12 residues. Germline V CDR1 and CDR2: SEHNR, FQNEAQ (reference sequence). For this clone: Its antigen is not known.

The chain uses TRBV7-9 and TRBJ2-5; weak D call: TRBD2 (5 bases). The material sequenced was naive CD4+ T cells from blood. The sequence derives from a man aged 30 to 39 with type 1 diabetes. Here the CDR3 DNA reads TGTGCCAGCAGCTCGGGCGAGGGGACCCAGTACTTC. This gives the protein CASSSGEGTQYF.